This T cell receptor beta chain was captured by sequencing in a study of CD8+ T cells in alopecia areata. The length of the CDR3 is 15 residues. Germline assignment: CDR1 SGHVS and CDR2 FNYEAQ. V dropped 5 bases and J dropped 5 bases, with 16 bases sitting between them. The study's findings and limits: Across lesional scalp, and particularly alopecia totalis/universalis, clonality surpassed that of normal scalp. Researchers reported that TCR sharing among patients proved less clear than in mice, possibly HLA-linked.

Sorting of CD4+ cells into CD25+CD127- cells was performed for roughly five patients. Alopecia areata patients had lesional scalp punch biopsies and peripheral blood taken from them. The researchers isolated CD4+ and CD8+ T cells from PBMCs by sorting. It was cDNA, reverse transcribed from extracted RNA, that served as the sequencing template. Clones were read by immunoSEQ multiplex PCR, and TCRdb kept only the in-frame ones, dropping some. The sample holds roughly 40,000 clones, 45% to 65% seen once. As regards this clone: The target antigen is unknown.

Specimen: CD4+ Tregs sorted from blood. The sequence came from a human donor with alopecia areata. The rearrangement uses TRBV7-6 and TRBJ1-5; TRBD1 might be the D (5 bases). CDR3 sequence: CASSILQGGDQPQHF. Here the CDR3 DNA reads TGTGCCAGCAGCATCCTCCAGGGTGGGGATCAGCCCCAGCATTTT.